This T cell receptor beta chain is from a study of T cell repertoires in cytomegalovirus infection. At the level of the study: The public TCR beta signatures pointed to both CMV infection and matching HLA type.

CDR3 length: 14 residues. V gave up 1 base and J gave up 5 bases; unmatched junction bases: 5. Per germline, CDR1 SGHVS and CDR2 FNYEAQ. This clonotype was seen many times. Its antigen remains unknown. Points from the study as a whole: In two of eight donors, the top clonotype was HLA-C-restricted CMV-specific.

TCRdb fed the reads into MiXCR, producing one record per CDR3 protein. The sample gives about 700,000 distinct CDR3 sequences, about 33% of which show up once; around a sixth is in the top ten. The TCR sequence derives from a human donor in good health (CMV status not recorded). Some clones in this sample may be carry-over from other donors' samples. The V gene is TRBV7-6, the J gene TRBJ2-7; 7 bases align to TRBD1. Sequenced material: cultured PBMCs, taken from culture after CMV antigen stimulation. CDR3 residues: CASSLVGTANEQYF. DNA of the CDR3: TGTGCCAGCAGCTTAGTAGGGACAGCCAACGAGCAGTACTTC. Together with reference TRBV7-6 and TRBJ2-7, the CDR3 gives the full variable domain: GAGVSQSPRYKVTKRGQDVALRCDPISGHVSLYWYRQALGQGPEFLTYFNYEAQQDKSGLPNDRFSAERPEGSISTLTIQRTEQRDSAMYRCASSLVGTANEQYFGPGTRLTVT.